This T cell receptor beta chain appears in the sequencing data of a study of human thymus T cells. General observations from the study: Related research described strongly overlapping thymic repertoires in unrelated people. Thymic and blood repertoires showed apparently biased V and J gene usage.

In corrective heart surgery, resections were taken, and these provided the thymus tissue. Infants served as donors; they were healthy and Finnish and were having corrective surgery for congenital heart defects. V was pared by 7 bases and J by 4 bases, with 19 bases of the junction left unmatched. CDR3 length equals 17 residues. Germline CDR1 SQVTM, CDR2 ANQGSEA. Clones were sequenced by immunoSEQ multiplex PCR, and TCRdb holds only the in-frame ones, with some missing. The profile shows some 78,000 clones, approximately 96% of them singletons. Of note for this clone: Its cognate antigen is unknown.

This chain uses TRBV29-1 with TRBJ2-1; TRBD2 matches 7 bases. The clonotype comes from a boy in the first two years of life with a congenital heart defect but otherwise immunologically healthy. The source material was thymus tissue. For the CDR3, the DNA is TGCAGCGCCCACGGGAGCAAGTGGGAGGGATTTTACAATGAGCAGTTCTTC. Translated, it gives CSAHGSKWEGFYNEQFF.